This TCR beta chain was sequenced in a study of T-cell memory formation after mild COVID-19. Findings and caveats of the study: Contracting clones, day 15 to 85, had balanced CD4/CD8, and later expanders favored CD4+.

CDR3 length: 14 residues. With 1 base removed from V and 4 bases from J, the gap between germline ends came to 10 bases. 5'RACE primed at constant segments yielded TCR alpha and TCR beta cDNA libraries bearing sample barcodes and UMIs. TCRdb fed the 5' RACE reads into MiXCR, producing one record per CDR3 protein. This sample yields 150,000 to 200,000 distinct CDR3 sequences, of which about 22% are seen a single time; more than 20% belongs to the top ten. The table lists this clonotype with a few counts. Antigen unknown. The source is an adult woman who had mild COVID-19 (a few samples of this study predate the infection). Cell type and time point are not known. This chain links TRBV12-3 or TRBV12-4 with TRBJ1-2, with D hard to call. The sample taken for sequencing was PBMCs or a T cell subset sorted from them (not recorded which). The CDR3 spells CASSLGGSFYGYTF. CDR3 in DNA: TGTGCCAGCAGTTTAGGGGGATCTTTCTATGGCTACACCTTC.